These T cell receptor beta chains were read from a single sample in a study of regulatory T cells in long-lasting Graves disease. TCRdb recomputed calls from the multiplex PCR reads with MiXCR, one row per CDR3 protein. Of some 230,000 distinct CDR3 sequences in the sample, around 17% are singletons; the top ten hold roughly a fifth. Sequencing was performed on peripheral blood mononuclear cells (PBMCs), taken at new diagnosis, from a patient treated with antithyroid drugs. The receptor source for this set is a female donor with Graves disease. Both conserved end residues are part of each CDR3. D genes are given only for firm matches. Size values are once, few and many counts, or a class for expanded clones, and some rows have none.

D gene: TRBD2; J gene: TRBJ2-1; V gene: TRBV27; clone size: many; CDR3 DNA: TGTGCCAGCAGTACCGTCCTAGGCGGGAGCTACAATGAGCAGTTCTTC; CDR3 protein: CASSTVLGGSYNEQFF
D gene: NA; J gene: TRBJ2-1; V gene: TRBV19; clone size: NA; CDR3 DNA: TGTGCCAGTAGTGAGGGGACCGGACCGTGGAATGAGCAGTTCTTC; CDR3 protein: CASSEGTGPWNEQFF
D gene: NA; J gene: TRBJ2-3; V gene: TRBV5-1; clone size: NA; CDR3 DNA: TGCGCCAGCAGCCCCGACAGCCCGCAAACGCAGTATTTT; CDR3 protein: CASSPDSPQTQYF
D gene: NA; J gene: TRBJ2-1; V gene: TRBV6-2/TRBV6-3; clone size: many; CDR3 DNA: TGTGCCAGCACACCGACACCATACAATGAGCAGTTCTTC; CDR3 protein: CASTPTPYNEQFF
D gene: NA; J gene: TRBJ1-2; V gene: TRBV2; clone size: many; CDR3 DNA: TGTGCCAGCAGTGAAAGACCGTCCTACACCTTC; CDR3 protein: CASSERPSYTF
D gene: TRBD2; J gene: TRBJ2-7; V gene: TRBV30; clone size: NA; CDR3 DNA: TGTGCCTGGATAGCGGGAAGCTCCTACGAGCAGTACTTC; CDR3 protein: CAWIAGSSYEQYF
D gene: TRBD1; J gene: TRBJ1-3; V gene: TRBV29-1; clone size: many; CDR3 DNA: TGCAGCGTTGAGGGGGGACAGGGGTCTGGAAACACCATATATTTT; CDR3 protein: CSVEGGQGSGNTIYF
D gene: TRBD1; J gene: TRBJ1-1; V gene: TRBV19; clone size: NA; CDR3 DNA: TGTGCCAGTGGGAGGACAGGGGGCGTCTCTGAAGCTTTCTTT; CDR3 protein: CASGRTGGVSEAFF
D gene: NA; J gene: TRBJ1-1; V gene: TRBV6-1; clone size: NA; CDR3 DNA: TGTGCCAGCAGTGAAGGAACAGGGAGTCGCTCTGAAGCTTTCTTT; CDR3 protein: CASSEGTGSRSEAFF
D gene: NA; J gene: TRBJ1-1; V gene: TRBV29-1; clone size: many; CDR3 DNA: TGCAGCGTTGGACAGCTTATGAACACTGAAGCTTTCTTT; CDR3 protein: CSVGQLMNTEAFF
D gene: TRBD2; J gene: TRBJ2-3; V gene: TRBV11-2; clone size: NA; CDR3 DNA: TGTGCCAGCAGCTCCCCAATAGCGGGAGGGGGCACAGATACGCAGTATTTT; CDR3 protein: CASSSPIAGGGTDTQYF
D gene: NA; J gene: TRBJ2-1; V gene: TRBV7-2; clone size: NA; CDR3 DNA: TGTGCCAGCAGCTTATTCACTACCAATGAGCAGTTCTTC; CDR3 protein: CASSLFTTNEQFF
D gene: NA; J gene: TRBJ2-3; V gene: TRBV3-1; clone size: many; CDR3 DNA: TGTGCCAGCAGCCCGTCCGGCCCCCCAGATACGCAGTATTTT; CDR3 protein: CASSPSGPPDTQYF
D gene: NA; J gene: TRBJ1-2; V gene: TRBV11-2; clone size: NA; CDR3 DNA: TGTGCCAGCAGCCAAGTGGAGTACCATGGCTACACCTTC; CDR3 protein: CASSQVEYHGYTF
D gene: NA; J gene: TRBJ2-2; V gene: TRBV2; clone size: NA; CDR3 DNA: TGTGCCAGCAGTGCGCAGTTAACCGGGGAGCTGTTTTTT; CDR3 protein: CASSAQLTGELFF
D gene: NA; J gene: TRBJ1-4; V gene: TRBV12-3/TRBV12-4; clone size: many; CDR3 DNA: TGTGCCAGCAGGTCCTCGGGGGCAGGAGATGAAAAACTGTTTTTT; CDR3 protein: CASRSSGAGDEKLFF
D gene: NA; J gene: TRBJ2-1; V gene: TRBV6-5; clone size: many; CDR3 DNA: TGTGCCAGCAGTTACTCGACGGGAGCATGGAATGAGCAGTTCTTC; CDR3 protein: CASSYSTGAWNEQFF
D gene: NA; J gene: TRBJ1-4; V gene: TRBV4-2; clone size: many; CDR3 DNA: TGTGCCAGCAGCCAAGTCTCAGTCGGAAATGAAAAACTGTTTTTT; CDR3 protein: CASSQVSVGNEKLFF
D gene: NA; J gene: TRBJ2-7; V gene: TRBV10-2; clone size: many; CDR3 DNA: TGCGCCAGCAGTGAGTCGATCGGCCGTTCGACCTACGAGCAGTACTTC; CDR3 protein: CASSESIGRSTYEQYF
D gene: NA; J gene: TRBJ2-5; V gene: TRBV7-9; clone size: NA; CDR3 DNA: TGTGCCAGCAGCCCACAGTCGGAGACCCAGTACTTC; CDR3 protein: CASSPQSETQYF
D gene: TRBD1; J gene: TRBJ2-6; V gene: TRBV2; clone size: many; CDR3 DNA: TGTGCCAGCGGGCCCCGACAGGGCTCTGGGGCCAACGTCCTGACTTTC; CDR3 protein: CASGPRQGSGANVLTF
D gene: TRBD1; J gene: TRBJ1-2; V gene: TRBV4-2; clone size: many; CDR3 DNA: TGTGCCAGCAGCCATGAACGGACAGGGGTTGGCTCGGGAGGCTACACCTTC; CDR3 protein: CASSHERTGVGSGGYTF
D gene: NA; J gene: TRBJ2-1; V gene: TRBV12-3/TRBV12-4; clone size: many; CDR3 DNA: TGTGCCAGCAGTTATACCTACAATGAGCAGTTCTTC; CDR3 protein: CASSYTYNEQFF
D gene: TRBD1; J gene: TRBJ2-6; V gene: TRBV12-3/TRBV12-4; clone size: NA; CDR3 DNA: TGTGCCAGCAGTTCTACGGGACAGGGAAACCCTGGGGCCAACGTCCTGACTTTC; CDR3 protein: CASSSTGQGNPGANVLTF
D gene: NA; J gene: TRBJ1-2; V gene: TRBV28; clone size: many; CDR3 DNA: TGTGCCAGCAGTTTTATAGGGGCGTCCACCTATGGCTACACCTTC; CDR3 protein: CASSFIGASTYGYTF
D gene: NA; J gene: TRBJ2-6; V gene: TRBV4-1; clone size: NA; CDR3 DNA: TGCGCCAGCAGCGTAAGAAGCCCCTACTCTGGGGCCAACGTCCTGACTTTC; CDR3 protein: CASSVRSPYSGANVLTF
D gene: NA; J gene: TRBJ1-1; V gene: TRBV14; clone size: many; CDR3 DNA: TGTGCCAGCAGCCGTCTGGGTAGGGACACTGAAGCTTTCTTT; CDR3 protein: CASSRLGRDTEAFF
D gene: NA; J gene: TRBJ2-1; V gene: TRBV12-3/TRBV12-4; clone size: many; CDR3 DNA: TGTGCCAGCAGTCACGGATCCCTCCCCAATGAGCAGTTCTTC; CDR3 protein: CASSHGSLPNEQFF
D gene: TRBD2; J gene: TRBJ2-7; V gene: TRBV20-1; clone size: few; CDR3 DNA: TGCAGTGCTCTTTCGGAACTAGCGGGAGGGCTAAGACAGTACTTC; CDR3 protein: CSALSELAGGLRQYF
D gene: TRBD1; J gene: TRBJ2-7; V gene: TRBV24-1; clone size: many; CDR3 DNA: TGTGCCACCAGTGATTTGCCGGGACAGGGGGCTGCCTACGAGCAGTACTTC; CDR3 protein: CATSDLPGQGAAYEQYF
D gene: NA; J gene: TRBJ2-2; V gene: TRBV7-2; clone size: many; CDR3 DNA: TGTGCCAGCAGCTTAACCGGCGGACTATGGACCGGGGAGCTGTTTTTT; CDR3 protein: CASSLTGGLWTGELFF
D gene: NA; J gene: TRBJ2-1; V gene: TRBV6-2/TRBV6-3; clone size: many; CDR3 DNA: TGTGCCAGCAGGACCACAGCGCTCTCCTACAATGAGCAGTTCTTC; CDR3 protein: CASRTTALSYNEQFF
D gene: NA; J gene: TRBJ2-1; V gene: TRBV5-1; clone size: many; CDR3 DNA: TGCGCCAGCAGCTTAATCAATGAGCAGTTCTTC; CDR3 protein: CASSLINEQFF
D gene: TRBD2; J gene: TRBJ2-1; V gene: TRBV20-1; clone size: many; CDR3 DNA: TGCAGTGCTAGAGATGGGACTAGCTTTCGCTACAATGAGCAGTTCTTC; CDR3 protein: CSARDGTSFRYNEQFF
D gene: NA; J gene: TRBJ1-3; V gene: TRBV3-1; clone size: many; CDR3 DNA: TGTGCCAGCAGCCAGGTTCGGGGCTCTGGAAACACCATATATTTT; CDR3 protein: CASSQVRGSGNTIYF
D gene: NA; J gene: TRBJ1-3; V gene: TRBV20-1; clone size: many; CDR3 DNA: TGCAGTGCTAGGAACAGGGCGGACACCATATATTTT; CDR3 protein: CSARNRADTIYF
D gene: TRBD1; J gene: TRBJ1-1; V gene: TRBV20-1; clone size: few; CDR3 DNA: TGCAGTGCTAGAAAACAGGGGCTCATGAACACTGAAGCTTTCTTT; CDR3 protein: CSARKQGLMNTEAFF
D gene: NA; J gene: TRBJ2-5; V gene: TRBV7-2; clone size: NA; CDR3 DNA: TGTGCCAGCAGCTTAGAGACACGTAGGGTGGAGACCCAGTACTTC; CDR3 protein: CASSLETRRVETQYF
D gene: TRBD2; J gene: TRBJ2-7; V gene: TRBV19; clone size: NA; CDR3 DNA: TGTGCCAGTAGTAGCCCGGGGAGAGCGGGAGGCTTCTCCGAGCAGTACTTC; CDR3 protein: CASSSPGRAGGFSEQYF
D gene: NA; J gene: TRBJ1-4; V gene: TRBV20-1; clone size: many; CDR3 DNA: TGCAGTGCTAGAGATGGGAAGGGCTTTAATGAAAAACTGTTTTTT; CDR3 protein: CSARDGKGFNEKLFF
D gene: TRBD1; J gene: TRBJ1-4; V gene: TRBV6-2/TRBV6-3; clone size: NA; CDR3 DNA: TGTGCCAGCAGTGAAGGGACAGGTTATGAAAAACTGTTTTTT; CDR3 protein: CASSEGTGYEKLFF
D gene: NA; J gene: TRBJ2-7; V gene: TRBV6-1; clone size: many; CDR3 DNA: TGTGCCAGCTGTGGTACAGGCCTCGACGGCGGCTACGAGCAGTACTTC; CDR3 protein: CASCGTGLDGGYEQYF
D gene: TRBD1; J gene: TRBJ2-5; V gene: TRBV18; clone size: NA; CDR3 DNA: TGTGCCAGCTCACCTCAGACAGGGGGACAAGAGACCCAGTACTTC; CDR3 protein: CASSPQTGGQETQYF
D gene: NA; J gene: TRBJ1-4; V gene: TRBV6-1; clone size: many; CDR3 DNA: TGTGCCAGCAGTGAAGCGATTGGCGCAACTAATGAAAAACTGTTTTTT; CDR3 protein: CASSEAIGATNEKLFF
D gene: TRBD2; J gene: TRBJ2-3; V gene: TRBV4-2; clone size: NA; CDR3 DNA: TGTGCCAGCAGCCAAGATGGGGCGGGAGAGGGGGATACGCAGTATTTT; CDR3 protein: CASSQDGAGEGDTQYF
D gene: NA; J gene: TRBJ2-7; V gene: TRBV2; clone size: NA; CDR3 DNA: TGTGCCAGCAGAGTTGGACAACCCTACGAGCAGTACTTC; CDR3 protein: CASRVGQPYEQYF
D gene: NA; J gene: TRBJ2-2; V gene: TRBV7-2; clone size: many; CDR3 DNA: TGTGCCAGCAGCCCTGGACTCACCGGGGAGCTGTTTTTT; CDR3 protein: CASSPGLTGELFF
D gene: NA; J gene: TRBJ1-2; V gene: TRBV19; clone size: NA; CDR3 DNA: TGTGCCAGTAGTATGGCAGGGTCCGGTGGCTACACCTTC; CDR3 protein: CASSMAGSGGYTF
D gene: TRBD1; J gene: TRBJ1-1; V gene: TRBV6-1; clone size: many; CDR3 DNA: TGTGCCAGCAGGGTCTACAGGGGTGCCGGGAACACTGAAGCTTTCTTT; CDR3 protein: CASRVYRGAGNTEAFF
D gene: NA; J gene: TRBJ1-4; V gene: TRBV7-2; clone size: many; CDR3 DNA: TGTGCCAGCAGCTTAGAGTCGGCGTACCATGAAAAACTGTTTTTT; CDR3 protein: CASSLESAYHEKLFF
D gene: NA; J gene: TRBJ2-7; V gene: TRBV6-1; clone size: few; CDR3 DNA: TGTGCCACGGCTCAGACAGCCTACGAGCAGTACTTC; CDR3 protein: CATAQTAYEQYF
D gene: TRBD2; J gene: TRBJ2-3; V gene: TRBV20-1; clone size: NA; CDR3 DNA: TGCAGTGCAATAGCGGGAGGAACCACAGATACGCAGTATTTT; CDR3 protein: CSAIAGGTTDTQYF
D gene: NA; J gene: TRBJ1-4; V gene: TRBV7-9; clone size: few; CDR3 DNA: TGTGCCAGCAGCTTATCGGGGGAAAAACTGTTTTTT; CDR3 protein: CASSLSGEKLFF